Sequencing of this TCR beta chain was carried out in a study of T cells in tuberculosis. Whole-study results and caveats: Active tuberculosis cases were adults; controls were adolescents. Active tuberculosis TCR-alpha repertoires lay closer to GMM-specific TCRs than IGRA-negative controls, suggesting clonal expansion.

Sequencing was performed with immunoSEQ multiplex PCR; in TCRdb, only in-frame clones are kept and a portion is missing. The profile shows 35,000 to 40,000 clones, 94% of them singletons. About this clone itself: Its specificity is not known.

Sample: PBMCs. The source of this sequence is a donor aged 10-29 years with latent tuberculosis or without tuberculosis infection. Some clones in this sample may be carry-over from other donors' samples.

The CDR3 DNA reads TGTGCCAGCAGTGAAGACAGGGCGTCTAATGAAAAACTGTTTTTT. This translates into CASSEDRASNEKLFF. V and J are TRBV2 and TRBJ1-4, with D possibly matching TRBD1 (6 bases). V was trimmed by 1 base and J by 3 bases, leaving 9 bases between them. The CDR3 contains 15 residues. Germline lookup yields CDR1 SNHLY and CDR2 FYNNEI.